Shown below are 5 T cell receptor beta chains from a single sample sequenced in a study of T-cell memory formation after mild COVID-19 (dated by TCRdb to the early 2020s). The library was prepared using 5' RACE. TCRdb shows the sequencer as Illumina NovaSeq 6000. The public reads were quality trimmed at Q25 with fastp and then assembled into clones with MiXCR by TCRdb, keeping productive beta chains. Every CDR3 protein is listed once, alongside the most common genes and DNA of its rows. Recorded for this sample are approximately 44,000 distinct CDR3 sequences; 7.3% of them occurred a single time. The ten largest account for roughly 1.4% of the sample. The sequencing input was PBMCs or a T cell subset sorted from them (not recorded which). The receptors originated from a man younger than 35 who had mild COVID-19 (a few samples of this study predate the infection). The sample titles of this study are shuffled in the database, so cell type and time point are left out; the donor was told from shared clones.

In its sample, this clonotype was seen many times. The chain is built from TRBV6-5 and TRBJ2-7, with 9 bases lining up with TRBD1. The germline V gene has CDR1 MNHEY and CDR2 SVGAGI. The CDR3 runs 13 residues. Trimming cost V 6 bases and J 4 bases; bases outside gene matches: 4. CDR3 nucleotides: TGTGCCAGCAGGAGGACAGGGGTTTACGAGCAGTACTTC. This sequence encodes CASRRTGVYEQYF.

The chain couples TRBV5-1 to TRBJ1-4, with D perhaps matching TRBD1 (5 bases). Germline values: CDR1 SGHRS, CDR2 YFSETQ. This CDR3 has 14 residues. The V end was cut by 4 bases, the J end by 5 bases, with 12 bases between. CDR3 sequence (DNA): TGCGCCAGCAGCCCGGGACCGCAAAATGAAAAACTGTTTTTT. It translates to CASSPGPQNEKLFF.

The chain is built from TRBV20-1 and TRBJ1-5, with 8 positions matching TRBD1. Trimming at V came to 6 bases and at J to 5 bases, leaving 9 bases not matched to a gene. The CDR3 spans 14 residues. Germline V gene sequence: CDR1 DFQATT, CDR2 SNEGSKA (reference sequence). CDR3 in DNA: TGCAGTGCCCTCAAGGACAGGGCGGATCAGCCCCAGCATTTT. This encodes CSALKDRADQPQHF.

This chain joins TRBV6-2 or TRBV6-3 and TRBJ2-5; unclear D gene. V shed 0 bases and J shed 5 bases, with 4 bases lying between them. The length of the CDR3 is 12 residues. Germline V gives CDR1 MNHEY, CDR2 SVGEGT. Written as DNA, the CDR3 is TGTGCCAGCAGTTACTCGAGGGAGACCCAGTACTTC. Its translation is CASSYSRETQYF.

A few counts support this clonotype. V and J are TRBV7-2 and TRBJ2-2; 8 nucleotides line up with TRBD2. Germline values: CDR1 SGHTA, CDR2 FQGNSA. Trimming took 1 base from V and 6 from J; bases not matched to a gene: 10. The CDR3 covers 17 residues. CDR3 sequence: CASSLVAGLLIAGELFF. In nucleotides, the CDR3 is TGTGCCAGCAGCTTAGTAGCGGGGCTTCTCATCGCCGGGGAGCTGTTTTTT.